The 21 T cell receptor beta chains in this list originate from one sample, sequenced in a study of T cell repertoires in cytomegalovirus infection. TCRdb fed the reads into MiXCR, producing one record per CDR3 protein. The sample shows 200,000 to 300,000 distinct CDR3 sequences, roughly an eighth of them seen only once. Sequenced input: PBMCs. The receptor set was obtained from a human donor in good health (CMV status not recorded). Some clones in this sample may be carry-over from other donors' samples.

This clonotype showed up many times. The chain uses TRBV13 and TRBJ2-7, with D possibly TRBD2 on 5 matching bases. V lost 1 base and J 2 bases, leaving 9 bases between the germline ends. Looked up from germline, CDR1 is PRHDT and CDR2 is FYEKMQ (reference sequence). The CDR3 loop spans 14 amino acids. CDR3 residues: CASSLAKGAYEQYF. The CDR3 coding sequence is TGTGCCAGCAGCTTAGCCAAGGGAGCCTACGAGCAGTACTTC. The full variable domain, in which reference TRBV13 and TRBJ2-7 provide the parts outside the CDR3, is AAGVIQSPRHLIKEKRETATLKCYPIPRHDTVYWYQQGPGQDPQFLISFYEKMQSDKGSIPDRFSAQQFSDYHSELNMSSLELGDSALYFCASSLAKGAYEQYFGPGTRLTVT.

The rearrangement joins TRBV20-1 to TRBJ2-5; the D is unclear. The CDR3 is 16 residues long. Trimming took 0 bases from V and 1 from J, leaving 15 bases between them. Looked up from germline, CDR1 is DFQATT and CDR2 is SNEGSKA (reference sequence). Written as DNA, the CDR3 is TGCAGTGCTAGAGATCAGGAGTGGAGCGTCCAAGAGACCCAGTACTTC. This gives the protein CSARDQEWSVQETQYF.

This clonotype has only a few counts. This sequence joins TRBV6-1 and TRBJ1-2; 7 bases match TRBD1. Germline values: CDR1 MNHNS, CDR2 SASEGT. This CDR3 comprises 13 residues. V was pared by 6 bases and J by 1 base, with 2 bases of the junction left unmatched. CDR3 bases: TGTGCCAGCAGAAGGGACAGTAACTATGGCTACACCTTC. Amino acids: CASRRDSNYGYTF.

At least ten counts were recorded for this clonotype. CDR3 amino acids: CASSLQLGQGTEAFF. The CDR3 bases are TGTGCCAGCAGCTTACAGCTCGGACAGGGCACTGAAGCTTTCTTT. The chain employs TRBV7-2 and TRBJ1-1, with 8 bases identical to TRBD1. Germline V CDR1 and CDR2: SGHTA, FQGNSA. The CDR3 is 15 amino acids. V was clipped by 2 bases and J by 4 bases; unmatched bases: 6.

This clonotype was counted between two and nine times. The chain carries TRBV6-8 and TRBJ2-5, with D perhaps being TRBD1 or TRBD2 (5 bases each). There are 15 residues in the CDR3. The germline V gene has CDR1 MNHGY and CDR2 SAAAGT. Trimming removed 5 bases at V and 3 bases at J, with 16 bases between. The DNA for the CDR3 is TGTGCCAGCAGTACCCTTCACGGGACGGAAGAGACCCAGTACTTC. Its translation: CASSTLHGTEETQYF.

This clonotype was observed many times. The V call is TRBV7-2, the J call TRBJ2-7, with 9 bases identical to TRBD1. Germline V gives CDR1 SGHTA, CDR2 FQGNSA. Trimming cost V 5 bases and J 2 bases; bases outside gene matches: 7. The CDR3 contains 15 residues. The DNA of the CDR3 is TGTGCCAGCAGCAGGGGGACAGGGCAAGCCTACGAGCAGTACTTC. It codes for CASSRGTGQAYEQYF.

This clonotype was found many times. This rearrangement joins TRBV28 to TRBJ1-5, with D tentatively TRBD1 (5 bases). CDR1 and CDR2 (germline): MDHEN, SYDVKM. The V and J ends lost 3 bases and 0 bases respectively, with 15 bases between them. The CDR3 sequence is 17 residues long. The CDR3 region has the DNA TGTGCCAGCAGTTTGCAAGGGGCAGAGTATAGCAATCAGCCCCAGCATTTT. Protein sequence: CASSLQGAEYSNQPQHF.

The chain combines TRBV29-1 with TRBJ2-2, with 7 bases aligning to TRBD1. J gave up 4 bases and V 4 bases, and 6 bases lay outside the gene matches. The CDR3 is made up of 14 amino acids. Germline CDR1 SQVTM, CDR2 ANQGSEA. Here the CDR3 reads CSVVAQGLTGELFF. The CDR3 DNA follows: TGCAGCGTTGTGGCACAGGGGCTCACCGGGGAGCTGTTTTTT.

The chain has TRBV12-3 or TRBV12-4 and TRBJ2-6; 13 bases are shared with TRBD2. Trimming cost V 5 bases and J 2 bases; bases outside gene matches: 6. The CDR3 has 18 amino acids. The CDR3 is CASSPGLAGVAGANVLTF. For the CDR3, the DNA is TGTGCCAGCAGTCCTGGACTAGCGGGAGTTGCTGGGGCCAACGTCCTGACTTTC.

This chain links TRBV20-1 with TRBJ2-1; 11 positions agree with TRBD2. The CDR3 consists of 21 residues. With V trimmed by 5 bases and J by 0 bases, 21 bases remained unmatched. CDR1 and CDR2 (germline): DFQATT, SNEGSKA (reference sequence). In DNA, the CDR3 is TGCAGTGCTTTAGCGACTAGCGGGGCTAAGGGGCTCTTAAGCTCCTACAATGAGCAGTTCTTC. Protein sequence: CSALATSGAKGLLSSYNEQFF.

On this clonotype itself: A clone one base away is much larger, so this may be a read error. CDR3 sequence reads: CDSSTAYGYTF. The CDR3 DNA reads as TGTGACAGCAGTACGGCGTATGGCTACACCTTC. The chain is built from TRBV12-3 or TRBV12-4 and TRBJ1-2, with D unclear. This CDR3 has 11 residues.

This rearrangement joins TRBV20-1 to TRBJ2-3; 11 bases match TRBD2. The CDR3 spans 13 residues. Germline CDR1 and CDR2: DFQATT and SNEGSKA (reference sequence). V was clipped by 4 bases and J by 5 bases; unmatched bases: 2. CDR3 in amino acids: CSAIAGGQDTQYF. The CDR3 DNA is TGCAGTGCTATAGCGGGGGGGCAAGATACGCAGTATTTT.

The V and J genes are TRBV7-9 and TRBJ1-1; D is unclear. CDR3 length: 13 residues. Germline CDR1 is SEHNR and CDR2 is FQNEAQ (reference sequence). V was trimmed by 5 bases and J by 4 bases, leaving 11 bases between them. CDR3 in amino acids: CASSDTVGTEAFF. CDR3 bases: TGTGCCAGCAGCGATACAGTGGGCACTGAAGCTTTCTTT.

This clonotype has a handful of counts. The chain carries TRBV20-1 and TRBJ2-3, with D perhaps matching TRBD1 or TRBD2 (6 bases each). CDR3 length equals 14 residues. Germline assignment: CDR1 DFQATT and CDR2 SNEGSKA (reference sequence). The V and J ends lost 4 bases and 6 bases respectively, with 17 bases between them. The CDR3 DNA reads as TGCAGTGCTACGGGGGCGGGCCGGGGGGATACGCAGTATTTT. Translation gives CSATGAGRGDTQYF.

In its sample, this clonotype was seen many times. The chain is built from TRBV28 and TRBJ1-2; 10 positions agree with TRBD1. V lost 5 bases to trimming and J lost 4 bases; unmatched junction nucleotides: 16. Germline assignment: CDR1 MDHEN and CDR2 SYDVKM. The length of the CDR3 is 18 residues. The CDR3 loop is CASSRGQGETGWRYGYTF. The CDR3 DNA sequence: TGTGCCAGCAGTCGAGGACAGGGGGAAACCGGGTGGCGCTATGGCTACACCTTC.

This clonotype was recorded at least ten times. The DNA for the CDR3 is TGTGCCAGCAGCTTAGCGATTGGGGTCTCCTACAATGAGCAGTTCTTC. Protein: CASSLAIGVSYNEQFF. The rearrangement uses TRBV7-2 and TRBJ2-1; no definite D call. This CDR3 spans 16 amino acids. Trimming left V 0 bases short and J 0 bases short, with 9 bases between. Germline assignment: CDR1 SGHTA and CDR2 FQGNSA.

The chain couples TRBV20-1 to TRBJ2-3, with D perhaps TRBD2 (5 bases). With 0 bases removed from V and 0 bases from J, the gap between germline ends came to 10 bases. The germline gives CDR1 DFQATT, CDR2 SNEGSKA (reference sequence). The CDR3 length is 15 residues. The CDR3 loop is CSARDTGKSTDTQYF. The CDR3, as DNA: TGCAGTGCTAGAGATACCGGGAAAAGCACAGATACGCAGTATTTT.

This clonotype was seen ten or more times. The chain links TRBV10-3 to TRBJ2-7; D not resolved. V dropped 4 bases and J dropped 0 bases, with 10 bases sitting between them. The germline gives CDR1 ENHRY, CDR2 SYGVKD. The CDR3 covers 14 residues. CDR3 sequence (DNA): TGTGCCATCAGTGTAACGGCGTCCTCCTACGAGCAGTACTTC. As protein: CAISVTASSYEQYF.

This clonotype has ten or more counts. The chain uses TRBV12-3 or TRBV12-4 and TRBJ1-1; D is ambiguous. The CDR3 extends over 12 amino acids. V lost 4 bases, J lost 4 bases, and 7 bases lay in between. The CDR3 DNA reads TGTGCCAGCAGTTCTGAGCTCACTGAAGCTTTCTTT. This codes for CASSSELTEAFF.

This clonotype was seen a few times. The chain links TRBV7-3 to TRBJ2-7, with 12 bases matching TRBD1. The CDR3 extends over 17 amino acids. Trimming removed 4 bases from V and 4 bases from J; junction bases left unmatched: 11. Germline lookup yields CDR1 SGHTA and CDR2 FQGTGA. Here the CDR3 reads CASSSASWDRGLYEQYF. The CDR3 DNA reads TGTGCCAGCAGCTCCGCCTCGTGGGACAGGGGGCTGTACGAGCAGTACTTC.

This clonotype was recorded at least ten times. The chain joins TRBV6-1 to TRBJ2-5; D ambiguous. With 6 bases removed from V and 2 bases from J, the gap between germline ends came to 7 bases. In germline, CDR1 is MNHNS, CDR2 SASEGT. The CDR3 sequence is 12 residues long. This CDR3 is CASRSQQETQYF. The CDR3 bases are TGTGCCAGCAGGAGCCAACAAGAGACCCAGTACTTC.